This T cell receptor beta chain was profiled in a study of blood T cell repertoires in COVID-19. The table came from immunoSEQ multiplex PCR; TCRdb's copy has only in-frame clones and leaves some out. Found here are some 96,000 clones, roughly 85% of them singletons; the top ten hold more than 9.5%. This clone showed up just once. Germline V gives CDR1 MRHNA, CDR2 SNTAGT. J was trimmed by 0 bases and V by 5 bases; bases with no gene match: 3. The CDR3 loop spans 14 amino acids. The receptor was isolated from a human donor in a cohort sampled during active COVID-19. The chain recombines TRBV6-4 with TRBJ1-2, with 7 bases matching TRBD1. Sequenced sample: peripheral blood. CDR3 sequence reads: CASSPQGANYGYTF. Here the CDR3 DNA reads TGTGCCAGCAGTCCTCAGGGGGCTAACTATGGCTACACCTTC.